This is a list of T cell receptor beta chains from one sample in a study of blood T cell repertoires in COVID-19. TCRdb keeps only in-frame clones here, not all; method: immunoSEQ multiplex PCR. The sample shows over 200,000 clones, under 90% of them seen only once. Sequencing was performed on peripheral blood. These receptors were taken from a man older than 75 with acute or convalescent COVID-19. CDR3s include the opening cysteine and the closing phenylalanine or tryptophan. D genes are given only for firm matches. Some rows have no size entry. The others give once, few or many, or a class for an expanded clone.

j_gene,abundance,v_gene,d_gene,CDR3aa,CDR3nt
TRBJ1-5,once,TRBV19,-,CASSIEGRNNQPQHF,TGTGCCAGTAGTATAGAGGGCAGAAACAATCAGCCCCAGCATTTT
TRBJ2-1,-,TRBV28,TRBD2,CASSFWSGSSYNEQFF,TGTGCCAGCAGTTTTTGGAGCGGGAGCTCCTACAATGAGCAGTTCTTC
TRBJ2-5,few,TRBV14,TRBD1,CASSRDRLQETQYF,TGTGCCAGCAGCCGGGACAGGCTCCAAGAGACCCAGTACTTC
TRBJ2-2,-,TRBV5-1,TRBD2,CASSFGAGGTTGELFF,TGCGCCAGCAGCTTCGGAGCGGGAGGGACCACCGGGGAGCTGTTTTTT
TRBJ2-3,-,TRBV5-1,-,CASSLQGGGSTDTQYF,TGCGCCAGCAGCTTACAGGGAGGGGGGAGCACAGATACGCAGTATTTT
TRBJ2-1,-,TRBV14,TRBD2,CASSQPISTSGKYNEQFF,TGTGCCAGCAGCCAACCTATCTCGACTAGCGGGAAATACAATGAGCAGTTCTTC
TRBJ1-3,-,TRBV9,-,CASSVGSSGGSDTIYF,TGTGCCAGCAGCGTAGGCTCCTCGGGAGGGAGTGACACCATATATTTT
TRBJ1-1,-,TRBV2,TRBD1,CASRPGQGGVEAFF,TGTGCCAGCAGGCCGGGACAGGGGGGTGTTGAAGCTTTCTTT
TRBJ1-4,-,TRBV5-5,-,CASSPLPGLNEKLFF,TGTGCCAGCAGCCCCCTTCCGGGTCTAAATGAAAAACTGTTTTTT
TRBJ2-6,-,TRBV5-4,TRBD1,CASSLGGQNDVLTF,TGTGCCAGCAGCTTGGGGGGACAGAACGACGTCCTGACTTTC
TRBJ1-2,-,TRBV15,-,CATSRDIPPDKGYTF,TGTGCCACCAGCAGAGATATCCCCCCAGACAAGGGCTACACCTTC
TRBJ2-2,-,TRBV11-2,-,CASSLGLGELFF,TGTGCCAGCAGCTTAGGGCTCGGGGAGCTGTTTTTT
TRBJ2-1,few,TRBV10-3,-,CAISESKGGDEQFF,TGTGCCATCAGTGAGTCGAAGGGGGGGGATGAGCAGTTCTTC
TRBJ1-6,-,TRBV3-1/TRBV3-2,TRBD1,CASSQAQGVNSPLHF,TGTGCCAGCAGCCAAGCCCAGGGGGTTAATTCACCCCTCCACTTT
TRBJ1-1,-,TRBV24-1,-,CATSGGTTEAFF,TGTGCCACCAGCGGGGGAACCACTGAAGCTTTCTTT
TRBJ1-6,-,TRBV4-2,-,CASSQDLALDSPLHF,TGTGCCAGCAGCCAAGATCTGGCCCTTGATTCACCCCTCCACTTT
TRBJ1-2,-,TRBV18,-,CASSPPDPDRFNYGYTF,TGTGCCAGCTCACCACCAGACCCGGACAGATTTAACTATGGCTACACCTTC
TRBJ1-3,-,TRBV19,-,CASRAGQTLSGNTIYF,TGTGCCAGTAGAGCCGGACAGACCCTCTCTGGAAACACCATATATTTT
TRBJ2-1,-,TRBV27,-,CASRLASYNEQFF,TGTGCCAGCCGGCTAGCCTCCTACAATGAGCAGTTCTTC
TRBJ2-1,-,TRBV18,TRBD1,CASSRDSYNEQFF,TGTGCCAGCTCACGGGACAGCTACAATGAGCAGTTCTTC
TRBJ1-5,-,TRBV6-5,-,CASIERGGQNQPQHF,TGTGCCAGCATCGAACGTGGGGGACAAAATCAGCCCCAGCATTTT
TRBJ2-6,-,TRBV7-8,TRBD1,CASRRVAGGSGANVLTF,TGTGCCAGCAGGAGGGTGGCAGGGGGCTCTGGGGCCAACGTCCTGACTTTC
TRBJ2-7,-,TRBV7-2,TRBD1,CASSSTTGGANEQYF,TGTGCCAGCAGCTCTACGACAGGGGGTGCCAACGAGCAGTACTTC
TRBJ1-5,-,TRBV2,-,CASSRQENQPQHF,TGTGCCAGCAGTAGACAGGAAAATCAGCCCCAGCATTTT
TRBJ1-3,-,TRBV18,TRBD1,CATADRGGNTIYF,TGTGCCACCGCGGACAGGGGAGGAAACACCATATATTTT
TRBJ2-5,-,TRBV6-5,TRBD1,CASTRTGNKQETQYF,TGTGCCAGCACCCGGACAGGGAACAAACAAGAGACCCAGTACTTC
TRBJ2-2,-,TRBV2,TRBD2,CASRPSGFLSGELFF,TGTGCCAGCAGACCTAGCGGGTTTCTATCCGGGGAGCTGTTTTTT
TRBJ1-2,-,TRBV10-3,-,CATGDTSNYGYTF,TGTGCCACCGGCGACACGTCTAACTATGGCTACACCTTC
TRBJ1-3,-,TRBV4-1,-,CASSQERVAGGNTIYF,TGCGCCAGCAGCCAAGAAAGGGTCGCGGGCGGAAACACCATATATTTT
TRBJ2-1,-,TRBV19,TRBD2,CATKLTGTSGYNEQFF,TGTGCCACGAAATTAACCGGGACTAGCGGATACAATGAGCAGTTCTTC
TRBJ1-4,-,TRBV7-2,-,CASSSPILAEKLFF,TGTGCCAGCAGCTCTCCAATCCTAGCGGAAAAACTGTTTTTT
TRBJ1-6,-,TRBV7-9,TRBD1,CASSLGETGVSPLHF,TGTGCCAGCAGCTTAGGCGAGACAGGGGTATCACCCCTCCACTTT
TRBJ2-7,-,TRBV28,TRBD2,CASSGTRLGEQYF,TGTGCCAGCAGTGGGACTAGGTTGGGTGAGCAGTACTTC
TRBJ1-4,-,TRBV28,-,CASSLSQQGNEKLFF,TGTGCCAGCAGTTTATCGCAACAGGGAAATGAAAAACTGTTTTTT
TRBJ2-7,-,TRBV28,TRBD2,CASSLNRAGGYEQYF,TGTGCCAGCAGTTTAAATCGAGCGGGAGGTTACGAGCAGTACTTC
TRBJ2-1,-,TRBV19,TRBD2,CASSSISGRASYEQFF,TGTGCCAGTAGTAGTATTAGCGGGAGGGCCAGCTATGAGCAGTTCTTC
TRBJ2-1,-,TRBV7-3,-,CASSRPGSFSGNEQFF,TGTGCCAGCAGCCGACCCGGGTCCTTCTCGGGCAATGAGCAGTTCTTC
TRBJ1-2,-,TRBV7-8,TRBD1,CASSSRQGAIYGYTF,TGTGCCAGCAGCTCCCGACAGGGGGCTATCTATGGCTACACCTTC
TRBJ1-3,-,TRBV7-2,-,CASSLAQISGNTIYF,TGTGCCAGCAGCTTAGCCCAGATCTCTGGAAACACCATATATTTT
TRBJ2-6,-,TRBV27,-,CASSLSKGGGANVLTF,TGTGCCAGCAGTTTATCGAAAGGAGGTGGGGCCAACGTCCTGACTTTC
TRBJ1-1,-,TRBV5-1,TRBD1,CASSEGAQNTEAFF,TGCGCCAGCAGCGAGGGGGCACAGAACACTGAAGCTTTCTTT
TRBJ2-3,-,TRBV7-2,TRBD1,CASSLAGQGADTQYF,TGTGCCAGCAGCTTAGCCGGACAGGGTGCAGATACGCAGTATTTT
TRBJ2-1,-,TRBV12-3/TRBV12-4,-,CASSLLSGGEQFF,TGTGCCAGCAGTTTGCTCTCGGGTGGCGAGCAGTTCTTC
TRBJ2-3,-,TRBV6-1,TRBD2,CASSDRSGSTDTQYF,TGTGCCAGCAGTGACCGTAGCGGGAGCACAGATACGCAGTATTTT
TRBJ1-2,-,TRBV6-6,-,CASRETNYGYTF,TGTGCCAGCAGGGAGACGAACTATGGCTACACCTTC
TRBJ1-1,few,TRBV10-2,-,CASSAGGAEAFF,TGCGCCAGCAGCGCCGGGGGGGCTGAAGCTTTCTTT
TRBJ1-5,-,TRBV15,-,CATSRDSAGINQPQHF,TGTGCCACCAGCAGAGATTCAGCAGGCATCAATCAGCCCCAGCATTTT
TRBJ2-7,-,TRBV7-2,TRBD1,CASSLDRGFREQYF,TGTGCCAGCAGCTTAGACAGGGGGTTTCGCGAGCAGTACTTC
TRBJ2-7,-,TRBV29-1,-,CSVGSTEPYEQYF,TGCAGCGTTGGTTCGACAGAACCCTACGAGCAGTACTTC
TRBJ2-7,-,TRBV5-1,-,CASSLEYREYHEQYF,TGCGCCAGCAGCTTGGAATACAGGGAATACCACGAGCAGTACTTC
TRBJ1-5,-,TRBV11-2,-,CASSFGSNQPQHF,TGTGCCAGCAGCTTCGGGAGCAATCAGCCCCAGCATTTT
TRBJ2-1,-,TRBV9,TRBD2,CASNRGELSSYNEQFF,TGTGCCAGCAATCGGGGGGAGCTGAGCTCCTACAATGAGCAGTTCTTC